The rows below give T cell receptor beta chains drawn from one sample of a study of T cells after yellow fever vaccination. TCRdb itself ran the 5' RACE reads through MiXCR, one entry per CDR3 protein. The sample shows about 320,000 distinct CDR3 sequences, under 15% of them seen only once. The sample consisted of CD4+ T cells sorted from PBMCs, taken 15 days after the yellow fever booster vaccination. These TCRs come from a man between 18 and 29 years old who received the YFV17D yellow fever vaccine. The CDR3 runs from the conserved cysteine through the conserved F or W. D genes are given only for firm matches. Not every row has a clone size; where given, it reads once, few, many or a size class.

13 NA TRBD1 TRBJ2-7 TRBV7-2 CASSSDRGYEQYF TGTGCCAGCAGTTCCGACAGGGGGTACGAGCAGTACTTC
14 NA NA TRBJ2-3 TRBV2 CASGDTSSTDTQYF TGTGCCAGCGGAGACACATCTAGCACAGATACGCAGTATTTT
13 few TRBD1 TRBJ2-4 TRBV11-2 CASSWDSKNIQYF TGTGCCAGCAGTTGGGACAGCAAAAACATTCAGTACTTC
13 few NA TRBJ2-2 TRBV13 CASSFRDPGELFF TGTGCCAGCAGCTTTCGGGACCCCGGGGAGCTGTTTTTT
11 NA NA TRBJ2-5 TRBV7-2 CASSPGWTQYF TGTGCCAGCAGCCCCGGGTGGACCCAGTACTTC
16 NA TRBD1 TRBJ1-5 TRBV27 CASSHRADREDQPQHF TGTGCCAGCAGCCACAGGGCCGACAGGGAGGATCAGCCCCAGCATTTT
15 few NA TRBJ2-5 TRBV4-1 CASSQVASLGATQYF TGCGCCAGCAGCCAAGTTGCCTCCCTCGGTGCGACCCAGTACTTC
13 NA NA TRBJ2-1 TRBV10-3 CAISSRKNNEQFF TGTGCCATCAGCTCGCGAAAGAACAATGAGCAGTTCTTC
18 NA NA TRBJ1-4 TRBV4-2 CASSQDPGSGTTNEKLFF TGTGCCAGCAGCCAAGATCCCGGATCAGGCACAACTAATGAAAAACTGTTTTTT
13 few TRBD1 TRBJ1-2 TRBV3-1 CASSSDRGDGYTF TGTGCCAGCAGCTCCGACAGGGGAGATGGCTACACCTTC
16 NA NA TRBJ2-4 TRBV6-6 CASSGRWGLSKNIQYF TGTGCCAGCAGTGGACGGTGGGGATTGAGCAAAAACATTCAGTACTTC
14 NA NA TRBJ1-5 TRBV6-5 CASSSQRGDQPQHF TGTGCCAGCAGTTCCCAAAGGGGTGATCAGCCCCAGCATTTT
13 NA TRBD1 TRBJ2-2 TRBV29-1 CSGQGQGTGELFF TGCAGCGGACAGGGTCAGGGCACCGGGGAGCTGTTTTTT
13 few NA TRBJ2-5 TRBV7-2 CASSPRREETQYF TGTGCCAGCAGCCCCCGGAGGGAAGAGACCCAGTACTTC
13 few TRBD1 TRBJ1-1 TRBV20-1 CSAAGDSETEAFF TGCAGTGCTGCCGGGGACAGTGAGACTGAAGCTTTCTTT
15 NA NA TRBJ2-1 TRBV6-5 CASSYSGRSYNEQFF TGTGCCAGCAGTTACTCGGGGAGGTCCTACAATGAGCAGTTCTTC